This is a list of T cell receptor beta chains from one sample in a study of metastatic and nonmetastatic thyroid tumors. Via MiXCR, TCRdb re-called the PCR reads. In the table there are approximately 44,000 clones, roughly 31% of which are singletons. The material sequenced was blood. The receptors were gathered from a male donor with papillary thyroid cancer or a benign thyroid nodule (not recorded which). Some clones in this sample may be carry-over from other donors' samples. The CDR3 runs from the conserved cysteine through the conserved F or W. The D gene is left open where the match is weak. Clone sizes are given selectively: once, few, many, or a class where the clone is expanded.

cdr3_nt,cdr3_aa,v_call,j_call,clone_size,d_call
TGTGCCAGCAGCTTAAGATTCGGGAGGGACACTGAAGCTTTCTTT,CASSLRFGRDTEAFF,TRBV5-5,TRBJ1-1,.,.
TGTGCCAGTATGCCGGACTGGAGCACAGATACGCAGTATTTT,CASMPDWSTDTQYF,TRBV19,TRBJ2-3,.,.
TGTGCCAGCAGCCGCAGGGGAGAAGCTTTCTTT,CASSRRGEAFF,TRBV5-6,TRBJ1-1,many,.
TGTGCCTGGAATAAGGGGCTGAGGCCCCAGAATTTT,CAWNKGLRPQNF,TRBV30,TRBJ1-5,.,.
TGTGCCAGCAGCGTGGACACCGGGACAGGGACCACCGGGGAGCTGTTTTTT,CASSVDTGTGTTGELFF,TRBV9,TRBJ2-2,.,TRBD1
TGTGCATGGAGTGGAAGGGGCCTCTATGGCTACACCTTC,CAWSGRGLYGYTF,TRBV30,TRBJ1-2,.,.
TGTGCCAGCAGTTCGTGCGGGAATGAGCAGTTCTTC,CASSSCGNEQFF,TRBV12-3/TRBV12-4,TRBJ2-1,few,.
TGTGCCAGCAGCTTATCGATTGCTGGGGGACAGGGAAAATTAAATTCACCCCTCCACTTT,CASSLSIAGGQGKLNSPLHF,TRBV5-2,TRBJ1-6,.,.
TGTGCCAGCAGCCAAGGGGCACTAGCGGGAGTAGGAGAGACCCAGTACTTC,CASSQGALAGVGETQYF,TRBV3-1,TRBJ2-5,many,TRBD2
TGTGCCAGCAATCTGTCAGAGGATCAGCCCCAGCATTTT,CASNLSEDQPQHF,TRBV2,TRBJ1-5,few,.
TGCGCCAGCAGCCGGGACAGGCGATACAATGAGCAGTTCTTC,CASSRDRRYNEQFF,TRBV5-1,TRBJ2-1,.,TRBD1
TGTGCCACCAACCGGCGGCCGAGGTACGAGCAGTGCTTC,CATNRRPRYEQCF,TRBV2,TRBJ2-7,few,.
TGCAGTGCTAGACCGGGGACTCTGGTTCTTGGAGATACGCAGTATTTT,CSARPGTLVLGDTQYF,TRBV20-1,TRBJ2-3,.,.
TGTGCCAGTACCCCTAGGGAAACTCTGGCTGAAGCTTTCTTT,CASTPRETLAEAFF,TRBV19,TRBJ1-1,many,.
TGTGCCAGCAGCCTCGGTGCCCCGTACCAAGAGACCCAGTACTTC,CASSLGAPYQETQYF,TRBV11-3,TRBJ2-5,many,.
TGCGCCAGCAGCTCTTTCCGGACTGAAAATGAGCAGTTCTTC,CASSSFRTENEQFF,TRBV5-1,TRBJ2-1,many,.
TGTGCCAGCAGCCCCGGGCGGGGTGAAAAACTGTTTTTT,CASSPGRGEKLFF,TRBV6-1,TRBJ1-4,few,.
TGTGCCAGCCTTAGCGGGGGGGGCGCAGATTCGCAGTATTTT,CASLSGGGADSQYF,TRBV28,TRBJ2-3,.,TRBD2
TGTGCCAGCAGCTTAGTTCCGGAGACCTACGAGCAGTACTTC,CASSLVPETYEQYF,TRBV7-2,TRBJ2-7,many,.
TGTGCCACTTCCACTTGGCGGAACACAGATACGCAGTATTTT,CATSTWRNTDTQYF,TRBV25-1,TRBJ2-3,.,.
TGTGCCAGCAGCGGATACGAGCAGTACTTC,CASSGYEQYF,TRBV28,TRBJ2-7,many,.
TGTGCCACCTACCTCGGGGGGCAGGGGGCGGCAGATACGCAGTATTTT,CATYLGGQGAADTQYF,TRBV10-3,TRBJ2-3,many,.
TGTGCCAGCAGTTTTTCTGAGAAACTGTTTTTT,CASSFSEKLFF,TRBV12-3/TRBV12-4,TRBJ1-4,many,.
TGTGCCAGCAGCCGTCTTGAGTCAGATACGCAGTATTTT,CASSRLESDTQYF,TRBV28,TRBJ2-3,many,.
TGTGCCAGCATGCTAGCGGGATTCACAGATACGCAGTATTTT,CASMLAGFTDTQYF,TRBV6-1,TRBJ2-3,many,TRBD2
TGTGCCAGCAGCGTAGGGGGTGTATATAATTCACCCCTCCACTTT,CASSVGGVYNSPLHF,TRBV9,TRBJ1-6,many,.
TGTGCCATCAGTGAGGGACAGGGACCTCACCTTAACTATGGCTACACCTTC,CAISEGQGPHLNYGYTF,TRBV10-3,TRBJ1-2,medium-sized,TRBD1
TGTGCCACCTACCAATCCGGGACAGGGCTGACCGGGGAGCTGTTTTTT,CATYQSGTGLTGELFF,TRBV28,TRBJ2-2,.,TRBD1
TGCAGTGCTCCCCGGTTGGGTCGGGGGGACAATGACCAGTTCTTC,CSAPRLGRGDNDQFF,TRBV20-1,TRBJ2-1,.,.
TGTGCCAGCAGCCCCCGGACAGCGGATGGCTACACCTTC,CASSPRTADGYTF,TRBV14,TRBJ1-2,many,.
TGCGCCAGTTCGAGGGAAGGGAACACTGAAGCTTTCTTT,CASSREGNTEAFF,TRBV5-1,TRBJ1-1,few,.
TGCGCCAGCAGCCAGCTTCCCACCAATCAGCCCCAGCATTTT,CASSQLPTNQPQHF,TRBV4-1,TRBJ1-5,once,.
TGCGCCAGCAGGGTAGGGGCTCCTTATACGCAGTATTTT,CASRVGAPYTQYF,TRBV10-2,TRBJ2-3,.,.
TGTGCCAGCAGTTCCGGGACTAGCTGGGGGGGAGACATTCAGTACTTC,CASSSGTSWGGDIQYF,TRBV12-3/TRBV12-4,TRBJ2-4,.,TRBD2
TGTGCCAGCAGTTACCCCGGGACTAGAGATCCCTACGAGCAGTACTTC,CASSYPGTRDPYEQYF,TRBV6-2/TRBV6-3,TRBJ2-7,few,TRBD2
TGCGCCAGCAGCTTGCGGCATCCCTACAATGAGCAGTTCTTC,CASSLRHPYNEQFF,TRBV5-1,TRBJ2-1,once,.
TGCGCCAGCAGCCAGAACCCGACAGTGAACACTGAAGCTTTCTTT,CASSQNPTVNTEAFF,TRBV4-1,TRBJ1-1,many,.
TGTGCCAGCAACCCCCCCGCGGGGTTTTGGAATGAGCAGTTCTTC,CASNPPAGFWNEQFF,TRBV2,TRBJ2-1,.,.
TGTGCCACCAGCACAGGGACGGGGATATTACAAGAGACCCAGTACTTC,CATSTGTGILQETQYF,TRBV15,TRBJ2-5,many,.
TGTGCCAGCAGCGGACTAGCGGGATTAGTCGGGGAGCTGTTTTTT,CASSGLAGLVGELFF,TRBV9,TRBJ2-2,many,TRBD2
TGTGCCAGCAGTTATCCGGGTCAGCCCCAGCATTTT,CASSYPGQPQHF,TRBV27,TRBJ1-5,.,.
TGTGCCAGCAGCTTGACAGGTCTAGGCTCAGATACACAGTATTTT,CASSLTGLGSDTQYF,TRBV7-6,TRBJ2-3,.,.
TGTGCCAGCAGTTTTACTGCTCAGAACACCGGGGAGCTGTTTTTT,CASSFTAQNTGELFF,TRBV28,TRBJ2-2,many,.
TGCAGTGCTAGAGAACCGACGTGGTTTAGCGGGAGCACGGAGACCCAGTACTTC,CSAREPTWFSGSTETQYF,TRBV20-1,TRBJ2-5,many,TRBD2
TGTGCCAGCAGCCGGGATTCGCCCCCCACTGAAGCTTTCTTT,CASSRDSPPTEAFF,TRBV11-2,TRBJ1-1,many,.
TGTGCCAGCCCGTCATCCCGGGACATTGCGTCGAGGAGCAATCAGCCCCAGCATTTT,CASPSSRDIASRSNQPQHF,TRBV6-2/TRBV6-3,TRBJ1-5,.,.
TGCAGTGCTCCCACAGGCTCGACTAACTATGGCTACACCTTC,CSAPTGSTNYGYTF,TRBV20-1,TRBJ1-2,large,.
TGTGCCAGCAGCTTCTATGATAATGAGCAGTTCTTC,CASSFYDNEQFF,TRBV7-2,TRBJ2-1,.,.
TGTGCCAGCAGCCAAGACAGGGGGCATGGTCAGCCCCAGCATTTT,CASSQDRGHGQPQHF,TRBV4-2,TRBJ1-5,medium-sized,TRBD1
TGTGCCAGCAGCACCCGGTCTAGGGAGTACGAGCAGTACTTC,CASSTRSREYEQYF,TRBV7-6,TRBJ2-7,once,.
TGTGCCAGCAGTTATTGGGTCCCAGGACAGGGCGAATATAATTCACCCCTCCACTTT,CASSYWVPGQGEYNSPLHF,TRBV6-2/TRBV6-3,TRBJ1-6,.,TRBD1